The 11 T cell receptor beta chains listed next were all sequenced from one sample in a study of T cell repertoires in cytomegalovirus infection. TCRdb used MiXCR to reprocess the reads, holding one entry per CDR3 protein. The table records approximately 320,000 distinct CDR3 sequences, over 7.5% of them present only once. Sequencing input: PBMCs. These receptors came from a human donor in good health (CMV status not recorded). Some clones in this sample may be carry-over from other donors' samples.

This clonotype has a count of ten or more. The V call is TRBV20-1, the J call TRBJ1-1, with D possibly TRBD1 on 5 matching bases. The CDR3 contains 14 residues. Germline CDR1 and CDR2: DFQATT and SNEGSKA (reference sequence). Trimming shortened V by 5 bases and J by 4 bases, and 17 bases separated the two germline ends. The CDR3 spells CSASTADGGTEAFF. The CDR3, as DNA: TGCAGTGCTTCGACAGCGGATGGTGGCACTGAAGCTTTCTTT.

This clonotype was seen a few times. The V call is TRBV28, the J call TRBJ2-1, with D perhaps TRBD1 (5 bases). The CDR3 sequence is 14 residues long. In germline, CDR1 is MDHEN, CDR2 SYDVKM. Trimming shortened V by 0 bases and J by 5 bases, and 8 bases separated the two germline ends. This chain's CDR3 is CASSLWGRDNEQFF. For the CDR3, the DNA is TGTGCCAGCAGTTTATGGGGCAGGGACAATGAGCAGTTCTTC.

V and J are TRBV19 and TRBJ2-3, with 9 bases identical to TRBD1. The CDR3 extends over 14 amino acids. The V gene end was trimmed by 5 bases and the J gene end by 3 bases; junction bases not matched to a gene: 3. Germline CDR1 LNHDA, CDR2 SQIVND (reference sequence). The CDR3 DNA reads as TGTGCCAGTAGTCCCGGGACAGGGACAGATACGCAGTATTTT. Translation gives CASSPGTGTDTQYF. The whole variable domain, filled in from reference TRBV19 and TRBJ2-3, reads DGGITQSPKYLFRKEGQNVTLSCEQNLNHDAMYWYRQDPGQGLRLIYYSQIVNDFQKGDIAEGYSVSREKKESFPLTVTSAQKNPTAFYLCASSPGTGTDTQYFGPGTRLTVL.

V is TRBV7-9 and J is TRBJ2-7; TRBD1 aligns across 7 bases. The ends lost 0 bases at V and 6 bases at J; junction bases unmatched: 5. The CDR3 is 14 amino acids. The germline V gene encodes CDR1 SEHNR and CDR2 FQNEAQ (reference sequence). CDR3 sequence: CASSLAGQRPEQYF. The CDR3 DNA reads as TGTGCCAGCAGCTTAGCGGGACAGAGGCCCGAGCAGTACTTC.

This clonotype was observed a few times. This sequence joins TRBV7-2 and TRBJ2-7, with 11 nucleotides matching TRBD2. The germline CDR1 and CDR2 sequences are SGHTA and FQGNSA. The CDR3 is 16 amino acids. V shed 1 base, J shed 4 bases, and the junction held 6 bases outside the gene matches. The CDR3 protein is CASSLGASGGWYEQYF. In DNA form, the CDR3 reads TGTGCCAGCAGCTTAGGAGCTAGCGGGGGGTGGTACGAGCAGTACTTC.

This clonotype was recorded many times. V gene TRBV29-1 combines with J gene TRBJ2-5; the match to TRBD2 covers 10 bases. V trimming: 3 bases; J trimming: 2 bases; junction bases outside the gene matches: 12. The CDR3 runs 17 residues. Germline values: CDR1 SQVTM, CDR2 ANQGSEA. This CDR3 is CSVDGLADRQGQETQYF. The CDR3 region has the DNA TGCAGCGTTGACGGACTAGCGGACCGGCAGGGGCAAGAGACCCAGTACTTC.

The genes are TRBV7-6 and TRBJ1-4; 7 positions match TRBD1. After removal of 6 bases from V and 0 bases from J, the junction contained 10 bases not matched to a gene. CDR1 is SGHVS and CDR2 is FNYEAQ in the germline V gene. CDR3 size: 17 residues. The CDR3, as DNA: TGTGCCAGCAGTCCGACAGGGCGTTCTCCAACTAATGAAAAACTGTTTTTT. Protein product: CASSPTGRSPTNEKLFF.

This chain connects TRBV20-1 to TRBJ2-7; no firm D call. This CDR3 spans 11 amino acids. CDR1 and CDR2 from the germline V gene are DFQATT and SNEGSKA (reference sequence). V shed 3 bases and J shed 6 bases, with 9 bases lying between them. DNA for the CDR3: TGCAGTGCTAGGGGCGGCGGCGAGCAGTACTTC. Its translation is CSARGGGEQYF.

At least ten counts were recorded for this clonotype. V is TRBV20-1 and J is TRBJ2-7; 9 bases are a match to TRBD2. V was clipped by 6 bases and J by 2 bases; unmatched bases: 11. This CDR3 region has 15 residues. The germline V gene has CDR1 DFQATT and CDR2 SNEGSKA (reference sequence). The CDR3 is CSAQGLAGGPYEQYF. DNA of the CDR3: TGCAGTGCCCAGGGGTTGGCGGGGGGGCCCTACGAGCAGTACTTC.

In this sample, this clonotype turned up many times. CDR3 amino acids: CASSSPRTGTLANQPQHF. The CDR3 nucleotides read TGTGCCAGCAGCTCCCCCCGGACAGGGACGCTCGCCAATCAGCCCCAGCATTTT. The chain is built from TRBV7-3 and TRBJ1-5; TRBD1 matches at 8 bases. Germline trimming cut 4 bases from V and 3 bases from J; bases unmatched to any gene: 14. Looked up from germline, CDR1 is SGHTA and CDR2 is FQGTGA. The CDR3 sequence is 18 residues long.

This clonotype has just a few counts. The CDR3: CASSLGRRGVLNSPLHF. The CDR3 DNA reads TGTGCCAGCAGCTTAGGACGCCGAGGGGTTTTGAATTCACCCCTCCACTTT. The chain couples TRBV11-2 to TRBJ1-6; D may be TRBD1 (5 bases). CDR1 is SGHAT, CDR2 FQNNGV, per germline. V was pared by 1 base and J by 7 bases, with 17 bases between. The CDR3 spans 17 residues.